These 25 T cell receptor beta chains were sequenced from one sample in a study of shared clonotypes between healthy human individuals. Libraries were prepared by immunoSEQ multiplex PCR; TCRdb keeps only in-frame clonotypes and omits some of them. The sample lists around 1,100,000 clones, roughly 80% occurring once. The sequenced material came from memory CD4+ T cells from PBMCs. The subset denotes: CD45RA-negative fraction. The receptors here all came from a man aged 18 to 30 in good health. Some clones in this sample may be carry-over from other donors' samples.

The chain combines TRBV5-1 with TRBJ1-5, with 10 bases fitting TRBD1. The germline gives CDR1 SGHRS, CDR2 YFSETQ. The V gene end was trimmed by 2 bases and the J gene end by 7 bases; junction bases not matched to a gene: 6. This CDR3 has 15 residues. CDR3 in amino acids: CASSFDGTGEQPQHF. The CDR3 nucleotides are TGCGCCAGCAGCTTTGATGGGACAGGGGAACAGCCCCAGCATTTT. The whole variable domain, filled in from reference TRBV5-1 and TRBJ1-5, reads KAGVTQTPRYLIKTRGQQVTLSCSPISGHRSVSWYQQTPGQGLQFLFEYFSETQRNKGNFPGRFSGRQFSNSRSEMNVSTLELGDSALYLCASSFDGTGEQPQHFGDGTRLSIL.

The genes are TRBV4-1 and TRBJ2-7, with TRBD2 matching over 13 bases. There are 16 residues in the CDR3. CDR1 is MGHRA, CDR2 YSYEKL, per germline. Germline trimming cut 6 bases from V and 2 bases from J; bases unmatched to any gene: 7. The CDR3 reads CASRGLAGQPAYEQYF. The CDR3 DNA sequence: TGCGCCAGCAGGGGACTAGCGGGACAACCTGCCTACGAGCAGTACTTC.

This chain joins TRBV6-5 and TRBJ2-7; 11 nucleotides line up with TRBD2. The CDR3 totals 15 residues. The J segment lost 3 bases and the V segment lost 4 bases, leaving 5 bases of the junction unmatched. Germline-derived CDR1 and CDR2 are MNHEY and SVGAGI. The CDR3 nucleotides read TGTGCCAGCAGTTTTACTAGCGGGAGCATCTACGAGCAGTACTTC. Translation: CASSFTSGSIYEQYF.

This clone was detected a few times. A single base separates this from a much larger clone, so it may be a read error. This sequence joins TRBV18 and TRBJ1-3; TRBD1 matches at 8 bases. CDR3 length equals 15 residues. CDR1 and CDR2 (germline): KGHSH, LQKENI. J gave up 3 bases and V 5 bases, and 6 bases lay outside the gene matches. The CDR3, as DNA: TGTGCCAGCTCAGGCAGGGGGCGGTATGGAAACACCATATATTTT. It specifies CASSGRGRYGNTIYF.

V gene TRBV5-4 combines with J gene TRBJ2-3; 8 bases are shared with TRBD2. Germline values: CDR1 SGHNT, CDR2 YYREEE (reference sequence). Trimming at V came to 1 base and at J to 4 bases, leaving 5 bases not matched to a gene. The CDR3 contains 15 residues. This CDR3 is CASSLRGRPPDTQYF. The CDR3 DNA is TGTGCCAGCAGCTTGCGCGGGAGGCCCCCAGATACGCAGTATTTT. The complete variable domain, with remaining parts taken from reference TRBV5-4 and TRBJ2-3, reads ETGVTQSPTHLIKTRGQQVTLRCSSQSGHNTVSWYQQALGQGPQFIFQYYREEENGRGNFPPRFSGLQFPNYSSELNVNALELDDSALYLCASSLRGRPPDTQYFGPGTRLTVL.

This clone was observed a handful of times. The chain carries TRBV10-2 and TRBJ2-1, with unresolved D. The germline V gene encodes CDR1 WSHSY and CDR2 SAAADI. V lost 3 bases and J lost 3, with 12 bases in between. The CDR3 is 15 amino acids. This CDR3 reads CASSDVARIYNEQFF. The CDR3 region has the DNA TGCGCCAGCAGTGACGTAGCTAGAATCTACAATGAGCAGTTCTTC.

The V call is TRBV7-7, the J call TRBJ1-5; D uncertain. The V end lost 4 bases, the J end lost 2 bases, and 9 bases lay between the germline ends. Germline CDR1 reads SSHAT; CDR2 reads FNYEAQ (reference sequence). The CDR3 spans 14 residues. Here the CDR3 reads CASSSRRCNQPQHF. CDR3 DNA sequence: TGTGCCAGCAGCTCTCGACGGTGCAATCAGCCCCAGCATTTT.

V and J are TRBV27 and TRBJ1-1; 8 bases fit TRBD1. CDR1 and CDR2 from the germline V gene are MNHEY and SMNVEV (reference sequence). This CDR3 comprises 15 residues. The V and J ends lost 2 bases and 0 bases, in that order; junction bases with no gene match: 2. For the CDR3, the DNA is TGTGCCAGCAGTTTAAGGACAGGGCTGAACACTGAAGCTTTCTTT. This translates into CASSLRTGLNTEAFF.

The genes are TRBV5-1 and TRBJ1-2; D might be TRBD1 (5 bases). The germline CDR1 and CDR2 sequences are SGHRS and YFSETQ. Trimming stripped 8 bases from V and 2 bases from J, with 19 bases between. This CDR3 region has 15 residues. This CDR3 reads CASSEEGRRNYGYTF. CDR3 bases: TGCGCCAGTTCCGAAGAGGGACGGAGGAACTATGGCTACACCTTC.

The rearrangement links TRBV10-3 to TRBJ2-3, with 10 bases lining up with TRBD1. The germline V gene has CDR1 ENHRY and CDR2 SYGVKD. The V gene end was trimmed by 6 bases and the J gene end by 8 bases; junction bases not matched to a gene: 8. This CDR3 is 14 amino acids long. CDR3 loop: CAISGDRGMVTQYF. The CDR3, as DNA: TGTGCCATCAGCGGGGACAGGGGCATGGTTACGCAGTATTTT.

The chain couples TRBV13 to TRBJ2-3; 8 positions match TRBD2. CDR1 PRHDT and CDR2 FYEKMQ come from the germline V gene (reference sequence). V lost 4 bases to trimming and J lost 2 bases; unmatched junction nucleotides: 5. This CDR3 comprises 15 residues. The DNA for the CDR3 is TGTGCCAGCAGCTCGGGAGGGAGTTTCACAGATACGCAGTATTTT. It yields the protein CASSSGGSFTDTQYF.

The chain employs TRBV5-1 and TRBJ2-1; 11 bases agree with TRBD2. Trimming cost V 3 bases and J 4 bases; bases outside gene matches: 6. CDR3 length: 16 amino acids. Germline V gene sequence: CDR1 SGHRS, CDR2 YFSETQ. The CDR3 DNA is TGCGCCAGCAGCTCGGCGGGACTAGCGGAATACAATGAGCAGTTCTTC. Protein: CASSSAGLAEYNEQFF.

There are a few counts of this clone. The rearrangement links TRBV6-1 to TRBJ2-2; no clear D. The V end was cut by 8 bases, the J end by 1 base, with 11 bases between. Germline values: CDR1 MNHNS, CDR2 SASEGT. The CDR3 covers 14 residues. This chain's CDR3 is CASLWRQNTGELFF. In nucleotides, the CDR3 is TGTGCCAGCCTGTGGCGACAGAACACCGGGGAGCTGTTTTTT.

V and J are TRBV18 and TRBJ2-7; 8 bases line up with TRBD1. Germline assignment: CDR1 KGHSH and CDR2 LQKENI. CDR3 length equals 17 residues. Trimming took 3 bases from V and 3 from J; bases not matched to a gene: 13. CDR3 sequence: CASSPRIEDRAIYEQYF. In DNA form, the CDR3 reads TGTGCCAGCTCACCGAGGATAGAGGACAGGGCGATCTACGAGCAGTACTTC.

The chain is built from TRBV5-1 and TRBJ2-7, with TRBD2 identical over 11 bases. The CDR3 covers 15 residues. The V gene end was trimmed by 4 bases and the J gene end by 2 bases; junction bases not matched to a gene: 5. The germline V gene has CDR1 SGHRS and CDR2 YFSETQ. CDR3 region: CASSPSSGRPYEQYF. The CDR3 nucleotides are TGCGCCAGCAGCCCCTCTAGCGGGAGGCCCTACGAGCAGTACTTC.

As regards this clone: Other DNA sequences in the same sample also yield this CDR3. The chain employs TRBV5-4 and TRBJ2-7; TRBD1 agrees at 8 bases. Germline V gene sequence: CDR1 SGHNT, CDR2 YYREEE (reference sequence). The CDR3 runs 14 residues. Trimming at V came to 3 bases and at J to 0 bases, leaving 2 bases not matched to a gene. CDR3 loop: CASSSTGASYEQYF. CDR3 in DNA: TGTGCCAGCAGCTCGACAGGGGCCTCCTACGAGCAGTACTTC.

The chain has TRBV6-1 and TRBJ1-1; D is ambiguous. Germline CDR1 MNHNS, CDR2 SASEGT. The V end lost 3 bases, the J end lost 4 bases, and 9 bases lay between the germline ends. This CDR3 spans 13 amino acids. CDR3 sequence reads: CASSDREVTEAFF. DNA of the CDR3: TGTGCCAGCAGTGACCGGGAGGTCACTGAAGCTTTCTTT.

The chain links TRBV27 to TRBJ1-4, with D possibly TRBD1 on 6 matching bases. Germline CDR1 is MNHEY and CDR2 is SMNVEV (reference sequence). The CDR3 has 15 residues. With 4 bases removed from V and 8 bases from J, the gap between germline ends came to 17 bases. CDR3 sequence: CASSSAGGGEEKLFF. In DNA, the CDR3 is TGTGCCAGCAGTTCCGCAGGTGGGGGCGAGGAAAAACTGTTTTTT.

This clone was recorded only once. The chain uses TRBV20-1 and TRBJ2-5, with D uncertain. The CDR3 loop spans 11 amino acids. Trimming shortened V by 5 bases and J by 7 bases, and 11 bases separated the two germline ends. Germline CDR1 is DFQATT and CDR2 is SNEGSKA (reference sequence). CDR3 DNA: TGCAGTGCTCCCTTCAGAGGGACCCAGTACTTC. The encoded protein is CSAPFRGTQYF.

The chain combines TRBV6-6 with TRBJ2-7; D is possibly TRBD1 (6 bases). V was shortened by 1 base and J by 4 bases, with 11 bases between the two germline ends. This CDR3 is 14 amino acids long. In germline, CDR1 is MNHNY, CDR2 SVGAGI (reference sequence). CDR3 in DNA: TGTGCCAGCAGTTACTTAAAACAGGGTTACGAGCAGTACTTC. Protein product: CASSYLKQGYEQYF.

V and J are TRBV30 and TRBJ2-2; TRBD2 agrees at 14 bases. The CDR3 spans 15 residues. The ends lost 5 bases at V and 5 bases at J; junction bases unmatched: 4. Germline-derived CDR1 and CDR2 are GTSNPN and SVGIG (reference sequence). For the CDR3, the DNA is TGTGCCTGGGGGGGACTAGCGGGAGTTACCGGGGAGCTGTTTTTT. Its protein is CAWGGLAGVTGELFF.

This chain links TRBV7-2 with TRBJ2-3; D remains ambiguous. Germline V gene lookup returns CDR1 SGHTA and CDR2 FQGNSA. The CDR3 is made up of 13 amino acids. V was clipped by 6 bases and J by 6 bases, with 13 bases between them. CDR3 protein: CASRHFPADTQYF. The CDR3 nucleotides read TGTGCCAGCAGACATTTCCCGGCGGATACGCAGTATTTT.

The gene calls are TRBV28 and TRBJ2-1; 15 nucleotides agree with TRBD2. The CDR3 consists of 16 residues. Looked up from germline, CDR1 is MDHEN and CDR2 is SYDVKM. Germline trimming cut 2 bases from V and 10 bases from J; bases unmatched to any gene: 6. The CDR3 nucleotides are TGTGCCAGCAGTTTAACTCCGGGACTAGCGGGAGGAGAGCAGTTCTTC. The encoded protein is CASSLTPGLAGGEQFF.

V usage is TRBV5-1 and J usage is TRBJ1-1; 8 bases agree with TRBD1. CDR1 SGHRS and CDR2 YFSETQ come from the germline V gene. V trimming: 5 bases; J trimming: 1 base; junction bases outside the gene matches: 4. This CDR3 spans 14 amino acids. Written as DNA, the CDR3 is TGCGCCAGCAGATTTGGGACAGGGAACACTGAAGCTTTCTTT. Translated, it gives CASRFGTGNTEAFF. The complete variable domain, with remaining parts taken from reference TRBV5-1 and TRBJ1-1, reads KAGVTQTPRYLIKTRGQQVTLSCSPISGHRSVSWYQQTPGQGLQFLFEYFSETQRNKGNFPGRFSGRQFSNSRSEMNVSTLELGDSALYLCASRFGTGNTEAFFGQGTRLTVV.

This chain connects TRBV7-3 to TRBJ2-7, with no clear D. The CDR3 extends over 12 amino acids. Germline CDR1 reads SGHTA; CDR2 reads FQGTGA. V lost 5 bases and J 5 bases, leaving 10 bases between the germline ends. The CDR3 here is CASSPGSDEQYF. Here the CDR3 DNA reads TGTGCCAGCAGCCCCGGGTCGGACGAGCAGTACTTC. The full variable domain, in which reference TRBV7-3 and TRBJ2-7 provide the parts outside the CDR3, is GAGVSQTPSNKVTEKGKYVELRCDPISGHTALYWYRQSLGQGPEFLIYFQGTGAADDSGLPNDRFFAVRPEGSVSTLKIQRTERGDSAVYLCASSPGSDEQYFGPGTRLTVT.